This T cell receptor (beta chain) was captured by sequencing in a study of persistence of HIV-infected CD4 T cells. This was the immunoSEQ version 4 assay in survey mode. Assay used: immunoSEQ multiplex PCR; TCRdb lists only in-frame clones, some missing. The table lists roughly 48,000 clones, 88% of them singletons, with approximately 0.45% in the top ten. Study observations and caveats: CMV- and Gag-responding cells had lower TCRbeta richness than CD3/CD28-responding cells.

Nonspecific anti-CD3/anti-CD28 bead stimulation represents the broad CD4+ T cell repertoire. Responding CD4+ T cells were sorted by upregulation of both CD40 ligand and CD69. Suppressive ART was started during chronic HIV-1 infection in these adults. Turning to this clone: The antigen is undetermined.

This CDR3 region has 15 residues. Germline CDR1 is MNHEY and CDR2 is SVGAGI. The V and J ends lost 0 bases and 6 bases respectively, with 15 bases between them. This sequence was found in an adult woman with HIV who was CMV-seropositive. Sequenced material: CD4+ T cells sorted from PBMCs after approximately 19-hour stimulation, taken from a patient who received antiretroviral therapy. V usage is TRBV6-5 and J usage is TRBJ2-7; the D gene is possibly TRBD2 (5 bases). The CDR3: CASSYSEGFRFEQYF. CDR3 coding DNA: TGTGCCAGCAGTTACTCCGAGGGCTTTCGGTTCGAGCAGTACTTC.